Following are 16 T cell receptor beta chains from one sample sequenced in a study of PD-L1 blockade in urothelial cancer. Measured with immunoSEQ multiplex PCR; TCRdb has only the in-frame clones, and not every one. The data show about 38,000 clones, around nine tenths seen once. Material: PBMCs, obtained around atezolizumab (anti-PD-L1) treatment. These receptors originate from a man aged 65 to 85 with urothelial cancer.

The V gene is TRBV28, the J gene TRBJ2-1, with a tentative D call TRBD2 (6 bases). CDR3 length equals 16 residues. The germline V gene has CDR1 MDHEN and CDR2 SYDVKM. Trimming removed 5 bases at V and 0 bases at J, with 14 bases between. CDR3 residues: CASSTQRASSYNEQFF. CDR3 sequence (DNA): TGTGCCAGCAGTACTCAGCGGGCCAGCTCCTACAATGAGCAGTTCTTC.

V and J are TRBV6-1 and TRBJ2-7, with TRBD2 matching over 11 bases. The CDR3 spans 14 residues. Germline V gives CDR1 MNHNS, CDR2 SASEGT. Germline trimming cut 7 bases from V and 3 bases from J; bases unmatched to any gene: 5. Written as DNA, the CDR3 is TGTGCCAGCACCGTGGGGACTAGCGGCTACGAGCAGTACTTC. Residues: CASTVGTSGYEQYF.

The chain employs TRBV6-6 and TRBJ2-1; TRBD2 matches 12 bases. The germline V gene encodes CDR1 MNHNY and CDR2 SVGAGI (reference sequence). With V trimmed by 6 bases and J by 2 bases, 5 bases remained unmatched. The CDR3 loop spans 16 amino acids. CDR3 residues: CASSQTSGGAYNEQFF. In nucleotides, the CDR3 is TGTGCCAGCAGCCAGACTAGCGGGGGCGCCTACAATGAGCAGTTCTTC.

This chain connects TRBV2 to TRBJ2-4; 11 bases fit TRBD1. After removal of 6 bases from V and 8 bases from J, the junction contained 0 bases not matched to a gene. Germline CDR1 reads SNHLY; CDR2 reads FYNNEI. The CDR3 is 12 residues long. In nucleotides, the CDR3 is TGTGCCAGCAGGGGACAGGGGGACATTCAGTACTTC. As protein: CASRGQGDIQYF.

This rearrangement joins TRBV5-1 to TRBJ1-4; D not certain. The germline gives CDR1 SGHRS, CDR2 YFSETQ. Trimming removed 2 bases at V and 1 base at J, with 12 bases between. This CDR3 contains 16 residues. CDR3 coding DNA: TGCGCCAGCAGCTTAGGAAGGCGGGAAACTAATGAAAAACTGTTTTTT. Its translation is CASSLGRRETNEKLFF.

V gene TRBV5-1 combines with J gene TRBJ2-3; a weak D match, TRBD2 (5 bases). Trimming removed 4 bases at V and 0 bases at J, with 15 bases between. Germline V lookup: CDR1 SGHRS, CDR2 YFSETQ. CDR3 length equals 16 residues. As DNA, the CDR3 is TGCGCCAGCAGCGAGGCGGGCCGTACTAGCACAGATACGCAGTATTTT. Amino acids: CASSEAGRTSTDTQYF.

The chain has TRBV19 and TRBJ2-1, with TRBD2 matching over 8 bases. The CDR3 runs 19 residues. With 0 bases clipped from V and 0 bases from J, the junction kept 10 bases outside the gene matches. Germline V lookup: CDR1 LNHDA, CDR2 SQIVND (reference sequence). The chain's CDR3 is CASSIEREGPISSYNEQFF. The CDR3 DNA reads TGTGCCAGTAGTATAGAACGGGAGGGCCCTATTAGCTCCTACAATGAGCAGTTCTTC.

This clone was seen just once. CDR3 sequence (DNA): TGCGCCAGCACTCCACAGGGGGTGGCCGGGGAGCTGTTTTTT. The encoded protein is CASTPQGVAGELFF. V usage is TRBV10-2 and J usage is TRBJ2-2, with 8 bases matching TRBD1. The V gene end was trimmed by 7 bases and the J gene end by 6 bases; junction bases not matched to a gene: 7. CDR1 WSHSY and CDR2 SAAADI come from the germline V gene. CDR3 length: 14 residues.

This chain uses TRBV19 with TRBJ2-7, with 9 bases matching TRBD1. Germline V gene lookup returns CDR1 LNHDA and CDR2 SQIVND (reference sequence). V lost 5 bases, J lost 5 bases, and 7 bases stayed unmatched. The CDR3 consists of 14 residues. The CDR3 DNA follows: TGTGCCAGTAGTGACAGGGGGGCACTCCACGAGCAGTACTTC. It yields the protein CASSDRGALHEQYF.

V gene TRBV4-1 combines with J gene TRBJ1-3; D ambiguous. Germline values: CDR1 MGHRA, CDR2 YSYEKL. The CDR3 loop spans 14 amino acids. V was clipped by 1 base and J by 8 bases, with 12 bases between them. This CDR3 reads CASSQATGSDTIYF. The CDR3 DNA follows: TGCGCCAGCAGCCAAGCTACCGGGTCAGACACCATATATTTT.

The chain uses TRBV7-9 and TRBJ2-5, with 7 positions matching TRBD2. CDR1 and CDR2 from the germline V gene are SEHNR and FQNEAQ (reference sequence). V was clipped by 5 bases and J by 5 bases; unmatched bases: 14. The CDR3 covers 16 residues. The CDR3 coding sequence is TGTGCCAGCAGCCCACGTGGAGGGAGGGCCGGGGAGACCCAGTACTTC. Its protein product is CASSPRGGRAGETQYF. Using reference TRBV7-9 and TRBJ2-5 for the parts outside the CDR3, the full variable domain is DTGVSQNPRHKITKRGQNVTFRCDPISEHNRLYWYRQTLGQGPEFLTYFQNEAQLEKSRLLSDRFSAERPKGSFSTLEIQRTEQGDSAMYLCASSPRGGRAGETQYFGPGTRLLVL.

V is TRBV5-1 and J is TRBJ2-1, with D possibly being TRBD2 (6 bases). Between the trimmed V and J ends, which lost 4 bases and 6 bases, there was a span of 11 bases. Germline values: CDR1 SGHRS, CDR2 YFSETQ. The CDR3 sequence is 13 residues long. Here the CDR3 reads CASSPAGGNEQFF. As DNA, the CDR3 is TGCGCCAGCAGCCCAGCCGGGGGCAATGAGCAGTTCTTC.

The chain combines TRBV5-1 with TRBJ2-2, with TRBD2 matching 7 bases. V lost 0 bases and J lost 7; bases outside the gene matches: 0. This CDR3 has 13 residues. In germline, CDR1 is SGHRS, CDR2 YFSETQ. The DNA for the CDR3 is TGCGCCAGCAGCTTGGGGACTAGCGGGGAGCTGTTTTTT. Translating gives CASSLGTSGELFF.

V is TRBV18 and J is TRBJ1-1; 7 positions agree with TRBD1. V lost 3 bases and J lost 11; bases outside the gene matches: 15. The CDR3 sequence is 15 residues long. CDR1 is KGHSH, CDR2 LQKENI, per germline. The CDR3 DNA reads TGTGCCAGCTCACCTGAGGCTAACAGGGGCTTAGTTGCTTTCTTT. It encodes CASSPEANRGLVAFF.

The rearrangement joins TRBV10-2 to TRBJ2-7; D remains unclear. V was cut by 4 bases and J by 2 bases, with 9 bases left in between. The germline V gene encodes CDR1 WSHSY and CDR2 SAAADI. The CDR3 totals 13 residues. The CDR3 sequence: CASSVTRTYEQYF. For the CDR3, the DNA is TGCGCCAGCAGTGTCACACGTACCTACGAGCAGTACTTC.

A single count supports this clone. The chain links TRBV2 to TRBJ1-5, with D possibly TRBD1 on 5 matching bases. The CDR3 totals 17 residues. V was trimmed by 3 bases and J by 2 bases, leaving 17 bases between them. Germline V lookup: CDR1 SNHLY, CDR2 FYNNEI. The CDR3 region has the DNA TGTGCCAGCAGTGATGGGGCGCTTGGATGGGGCAATCAGCCCCAGCATTTT. It yields the protein CASSDGALGWGNQPQHF.